These 3 T cell receptor beta chains share one sample of origin, sequenced in a study of blood T cell repertoires in COVID-19. Using immunoSEQ multiplex PCR, the repertoire was profiled, and TCRdb retains in-frame clones only, with some absent. The sample holds some 150,000 clones, around nine tenths seen once. The specimen sequenced was peripheral blood. The source of these receptors is a man between 18 and 35 years old with active or convalescent COVID-19.

This clone was seen just once. V gene TRBV6-5 combines with J gene TRBJ1-2, with 7 positions matching TRBD1. The V segment lost 6 bases and the J segment 8 bases; nucleotides outside the gene matches: 9. CDR1 and CDR2 (germline): MNHEY, SVGAGI. This CDR3 region has 13 residues. The chain's CDR3 is CASRPDRVGGYTF. DNA of the CDR3: TGTGCCAGCAGGCCCGACAGGGTTGGCGGCTACACCTTC.

This clone was detected only once. The chain uses TRBV5-5 and TRBJ2-1; 10 nucleotides match TRBD2. The CDR3 has 15 residues. With V trimmed by 2 bases and J by 3 bases, 2 bases remained unmatched. Germline CDR1 is SGHKS and CDR2 is YYEKEE (reference sequence). The CDR3 region is CASSLTSGIYNEQFF. In DNA, the CDR3 is TGTGCCAGCAGCTTAACTAGCGGGATCTACAATGAGCAGTTCTTC.

The chain recombines TRBV6-5 with TRBJ1-4; 7 bases fit TRBD1. The germline V gene has CDR1 MNHEY and CDR2 SVGAGI. The CDR3 spans 13 residues. V dropped 7 bases and J dropped 6; count of bases not matched to a gene: 5. CDR3 bases: TGTGCCAGCATTGGACAGGTTTATGAAAAACTGTTTTTT. Translated: CASIGQVYEKLFF.